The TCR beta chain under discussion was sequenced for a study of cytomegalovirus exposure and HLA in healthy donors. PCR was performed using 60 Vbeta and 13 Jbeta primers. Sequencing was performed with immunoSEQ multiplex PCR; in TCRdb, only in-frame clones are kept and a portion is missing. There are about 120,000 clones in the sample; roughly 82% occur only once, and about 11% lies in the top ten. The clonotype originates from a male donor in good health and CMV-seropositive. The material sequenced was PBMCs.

The CDR3 here is CASTGPSSGANVLTF. In DNA, the CDR3 is TGTGCCAGCACCGGTCCTAGCTCTGGGGCCAACGTCCTGACTTTC. The chain joins TRBV6-5 to TRBJ2-6; no clear D gene. The V gene lost 7 bases and the J gene lost 0 bases, with 10 bases spanning the gap. Germline CDR1 is MNHEY and CDR2 is SVGAGI. CDR3 length: 15 amino acids.